These T cell receptor beta chains were read from a single sample in a study of cytotoxic CD8 clonotypes in ibrutinib-treated CLL. Repertoires were generated with immunoSEQ multiplex PCR, while TCRdb's copy carries only in-frame clones and drops some. This sample has 190,000 or so clones, with 72% found just once. Sequenced material: PBMCs, taken after 24 months of ibrutinib treatment. The source is a human donor with chronic lymphocytic leukemia. The CDR3 runs from the conserved cysteine through the conserved F or W. D genes are given only for firm matches. A row's size may be missing; if present it is once, few, many or a size class.

clone_size | j_call | v_call | d_call | cdr3_aa | cdr3_nt
few | TRBJ1-2 | TRBV6-5 | - | CASSRTVDGYTF | TGTGCCAGCAGTCGGACGGTCGATGGCTACACCTTC
once | TRBJ2-7 | TRBV5-1 | TRBD1 | CASSTWGQGVEQYF | TGCGCCAGCAGCACATGGGGACAGGGAGTCGAGCAGTACTTC
- | TRBJ2-1 | TRBV9 | TRBD2 | CASSASSGGYNEQFF | TGTGCCAGCAGCGCCTCTAGCGGAGGTTACAATGAGCAGTTCTTC
- | TRBJ2-4 | TRBV4-3 | - | CASSTETRNIQYF | TGCGCCAGCAGCACCGAGACTCGGAACATTCAGTACTTC
- | TRBJ2-3 | TRBV9 | TRBD2 | CASSDPLAGLGADTQYF | TGTGCCAGCAGCGACCCACTAGCGGGACTTGGTGCAGATACGCAGTATTTT
- | TRBJ2-2 | TRBV29-1 | - | CSVVTRPGELFF | TGCAGCGTTGTGACCCGCCCCGGGGAGCTGTTTTTT
- | TRBJ2-5 | TRBV12-5 | TRBD2 | CASGSRTGLAFETQYF | TGTGCTAGTGGTTCCAGGACGGGACTAGCGTTTGAGACCCAGTACTTC
- | TRBJ1-1 | TRBV30 | - | CAWSVLEVGTEAFF | TGTGCCTGGAGTGTACTCGAGGTCGGCACTGAAGCTTTCTTT
- | TRBJ2-2 | TRBV6-5 | - | CASRSGLTSGELFF | TGTGCCAGCAGATCAGGGTTAACGTCCGGGGAGCTGTTTTTT
- | TRBJ2-2 | TRBV19 | - | CASSRDRATGELFF | TGTGCCAGTAGTCGGGATAGGGCTACCGGGGAGCTGTTTTTT
- | TRBJ2-6 | TRBV19 | - | CASSLQTGGANVLTF | TGTGCCAGTAGTCTCCAGACAGGTGGGGCCAACGTCCTGACTTTC
- | TRBJ1-5 | TRBV28 | - | CAGRQSNQPQHF | TGTGCCGGGCGTCAGTCCAATCAGCCCCAGCATTTT